This T cell receptor (beta chain) is drawn from a study of cytomegalovirus exposure and HLA in healthy donors. Study results and limitations: Earlier analysis found most TCR beta V segments productive about 87% or about 30% of the time.

With V trimmed by 7 bases and J by 3 bases, 10 bases remained unmatched. Germline assignment: CDR1 SQVTM and CDR2 ANQGSEA. This CDR3 has 14 amino acids. All the people who gave samples were healthy bone marrow donors. PCR employed 60 Vbeta and 13 Jbeta primers. Assay: immunoSEQ multiplex PCR; the TCRdb copy retains only in-frame clones and omits some. The table has more than 200,000 clones, about three quarters seen once; the top ten hold roughly a sixth. Turning to this clone: Its matching antigen is unknown.

This TCR was sampled from a man aged 40-50 years in good health and CMV-seronegative. The J gene is TRBJ2-7, the V gene TRBV29-1, with 9 bases matching TRBD1. The sequencing sample was made of PBMCs. The CDR3 nucleotides are TGCAGCGCAGCCGGGACAGGGTATAGCTACGAGCAGTACTTC. This codes for CSAAGTGYSYEQYF.